This entry describes one TCR beta chain. Symptoms, serum thyroxine and TRAb, thyroid ultrasound, and orbital computed tomography formed the diagnostic basis. From fresh peripheral blood, 10 ml in volume, the PBMCs were obtained. This sample is part of a study of Graves' ophthalmopathy and Graves' hyperthyroidism. RNA transcripts yielded amplified TCR beta CDR3 regions. RT-PCR was first run with HTBI primers, then multiplex PCR in a second round. TCRdb independently ran MiXCR on the multiplex PCR reads; one entry per CDR3 protein. The sample contains some 380,000 distinct CDR3 sequences, 15% to 17% of which appear only once. The sequenced sample consisted of peripheral blood. This TCR was recovered from a woman between 18 and 29 years old with stable Graves' hyperthyroidism.

The CDR3 coding sequence is TGCAGTGCTAGGGTTCACAGTTCCTACGAGCAGTACTTC. Its protein is CSARVHSSYEQYF. The chain couples TRBV20-1 to TRBJ2-7, with D unclear. Germline V lookup: CDR1 DFQATT, CDR2 SNEGSKA (reference sequence). Deletions cut 3 bases from V and 1 base from J, with 10 bases between. The CDR3 runs 13 residues.